This T cell receptor (beta chain) was captured by sequencing in a study of early T cells in non-severe SARS-CoV-2 infection (TCRdb year 2021). Regarding the complete study: Because TCR sequencing was done on bulk RNA from unsorted whole blood, the alpha and beta chains could not be paired.

From V the trimming removes 7 bases and from J it removes 4 bases, while the gene matches leave 6 bases of the junction unaccounted for. The CDR3, from cysteine to phenylalanine, totals 13 residues. Kept here is only the CDR3 DNA, which spans 39 bases and is read in frame from base 1. The germline V gene (reference sequence) provides CDR1 MNHNY and CDR2 SVGAGI. The investigation overall reported the following: VDJdb matching was skewed toward anti-spike CD8 responses, so virus-specific expansions were likely underestimated and private and CD4 specificities were missed.

In the case of this clonotype: Its antigen is still unknown. Base qualities were left out, and no much larger clone turns up one base away.

Set within a cohort of healthcare workers in London, UK, this nested case-control study involved weekly PCR testing of nasopharyngeal swabs along with blood sampling. Between 23 and 31 March 2020, the week of the UK lockdown, healthcare workers were enrolled and then followed up weekly for as long as 16 weeks. Libraries were constructed by 5' RACE. The run used a NextSeq 500. To correct for sequencing error and PCR bias, the TCR library protocol tagged individual cDNA molecules with unique molecular identifiers. Both TCR alpha and beta chains were sequenced, and tight co-correlation was observed between alpha and beta sequence abundances in each sample. The published analysis was carried out like this. V gene, J gene and CDR3 annotation of TCR sequences was performed with Decombinator V4. Expanded TCRs were defined as changing significantly between any two time points under a Poisson model with p below 0.0001. TCR abundances were normalised to the total number of TCRs sequenced per sample and were expressed as counts per million. MAIT TCRs were defined by TRAV1-2 paired with TRAJ12, TRAJ20 or TRAJ33, and iNKT TCRs by TRAV10 paired with TRAJ18. A search of VDJdb, accessed on 1 November 2021, was run for TCRs annotated to CMV, EBV and SARS-CoV-2, with TCRs annotated for multiple antigens excluded. TCRdb redid the processing of the public reads, applying fastp at Q25 and MiXCR, and retained in-frame beta chains. Identical CDR3 proteins give one entry, which carries the most common genes and DNA. The V and J calls come from TCRdb's annotation, not from the publication. The sample data list 75,000 to 95,000 distinct CDR3 sequences, and roughly 15% of these were observed just once. Around 4.9% of the sample lies in the top ten.

The V gene is TRBV6-6 and the J gene is TRBJ2-7, and TRBD2 aligns with 8 junction nucleotides. The receptor was isolated from an adult who was a healthcare worker with PCR-confirmed SARS-CoV-2 infection or an uninfected control (not recorded which). Material: whole blood, obtained at baseline. The nucleotides are TGTGCCAGCACGGAGCGGGAGCAATACGAGCAGTACTTC. It translates as CASTEREQYEQYF.